These T cell receptor beta chains were read from a single sample in a study of T cells in tuberculosis. Here immunoSEQ multiplex PCR was the method, and the copy in TCRdb shows in-frame clones only, minus some. The sample consists of around 35,000 clones, 94% of them appearing once. The sequenced sample was PBMCs. The receptor source for this set is a donor aged 10-29 years with latent tuberculosis or without tuberculosis infection. Some clones in this sample may be carry-over from other donors' samples. CDR3s include the opening cysteine and the closing phenylalanine or tryptophan. A D gene is named only where the DNA matches it firmly. Clone sizes are given selectively: once, few, many, or a class where the clone is expanded.

cdr3_nt	cdr3_aa	d_call	j_call	clone_size	v_call	cdr3_length
TGCGCCAGCAGCCAAGGACAGGGAAGGGAAAAACTGTTTTTT	CASSQGQGREKLFF	TRBD1	TRBJ1-4	.	TRBV4-1	14
TGCGCCAGCAGCCAAGAACGGGGACAGCCCCAGCATTTT	CASSQERGQPQHF	.	TRBJ1-5	.	TRBV4-3	13
TGTGCCAGCAGTCGTACCGCGGGCCTATCCTACGAGCAGTACTTC	CASSRTAGLSYEQYF	.	TRBJ2-7	.	TRBV7-2	15
TGTGCCAGCAGCGGGACCGGGACAGGGGACGTATTGGAGCAGTTCTTC	CASSGTGTGDVLEQFF	TRBD1	TRBJ2-1	.	TRBV5-4	16
TGTGCCAGCAGCTCAGACCCCGGCGGTGCGTCCCAGTACTTC	CASSSDPGGASQYF	.	TRBJ2-5	.	TRBV7-2	14
TGTGCCAGCAGCCCACCACGGACAGCCAACACCGGGGAGCTGTTTTTT	CASSPPRTANTGELFF	.	TRBJ2-2	.	TRBV5-4	16
TGTGCCAGCAGCTTGAAGGGGATCGCATCACCCCTCCACTTT	CASSLKGIASPLHF	.	TRBJ1-6	.	TRBV5-6	14
TGTGCCAGCAGCTTAGTTTGGGGGAACAGGGTTAGCAATCAGCCCCAGCATTTT	CASSLVWGNRVSNQPQHF	.	TRBJ1-5	.	TRBV7-2	18
TGTGCCACCAGCAGAGATCATGCCAAAAACATTCAGTACTTC	CATSRDHAKNIQYF	.	TRBJ2-4	once	TRBV15	14
TGTGCCAGCAGCTTAGCGGGGCGGTACGAGCAGTACTTC	CASSLAGRYEQYF	.	TRBJ2-7	.	TRBV7-6	13
TGTGCCAGCAGCTTGGACATCACAGATACGCAGTATTTT	CASSLDITDTQYF	.	TRBJ2-3	.	TRBV5-5	13
TGCGCCAGCAGCCTGGGGACAGGGGCTAACACTGAAGCTTTCTTT	CASSLGTGANTEAFF	TRBD1	TRBJ1-1	.	TRBV4-3	15
TGTGCCAGCAGCGTAGGTCCAGGGTACGAAAAACTGTTTTTT	CASSVGPGYEKLFF	.	TRBJ1-4	once	TRBV9	14
TGTGCCAGCAGCGCTGACAGGAACACTGAAGCTTTCTTT	CASSADRNTEAFF	.	TRBJ1-1	.	TRBV7-2	13
TGTGCCAGCGGAGACAGGGGGTCGAACAATGAGCAGTTCTTC	CASGDRGSNNEQFF	TRBD1	TRBJ2-1	.	TRBV2	14
TGTGCCAGCAGCTTTGGGACAGGTTTAAATGAGCAGTTCTTC	CASSFGTGLNEQFF	TRBD1	TRBJ2-1	.	TRBV7-2	14
TGTGCCAGCAGCTTAGCGCTCACAGGGATCAGGCCCCAGCATTTT	CASSLALTGIRPQHF	.	TRBJ1-5	.	TRBV7-2	15
TGTGCCAGCAGTGTCACGGGACTAGCGACAGATACGCAGTATTTT	CASSVTGLATDTQYF	TRBD2	TRBJ2-3	.	TRBV6-4	15
TGTGCCAGCAGCTTAACAGAGAATCAGCCCCAGCATTTT	CASSLTENQPQHF	.	TRBJ1-5	.	TRBV7-9	13
TGTGCCACCAGCAGAGGGGACAGAGGCGGCTACACCTTC	CATSRGDRGGYTF	TRBD1	TRBJ1-2	.	TRBV15	13
TGTGCCTGGACCCGTAGGGACTTCCAAGAGACCCAGTACTTC	CAWTRRDFQETQYF	.	TRBJ2-5	.	TRBV30	14
TGTGCCAGCAGTTACTCGGACAGGGGGGTGGAAGCTTTCTTT	CASSYSDRGVEAFF	TRBD1	TRBJ1-1	.	TRBV6-5	14
TGTGCCAGCAGCTTGGGACCTGGGGAGAGAACGGGAGGGGCCAACGTCCTGACTTTC	CASSLGPGERTGGANVLTF	.	TRBJ2-6	.	TRBV5-6	19
TGTGCCAGCAGTTTAGCCCAGGGTTGGGGTTTGGATACGCAGTATTTT	CASSLAQGWGLDTQYF	.	TRBJ2-3	.	TRBV27	16
TGCGCCAGCAGTTCCCATGGACAGGGAGGCGGTGATGAGCAGTTCTTC	CASSSHGQGGGDEQFF	TRBD1	TRBJ2-1	.	TRBV5-1	16
TGTGCCAGCAGCCGATTTGGACAGCGTACCTACGAGCAGTACTTC	CASSRFGQRTYEQYF	.	TRBJ2-7	.	TRBV27	15
TGTGCCAGCAGCGGCGCCCGCCGGGACAGGGGTTCACCCCTCCACTTT	CASSGARRDRGSPLHF	TRBD1	TRBJ1-6	.	TRBV9	16
TGCGCCAGCAGTCACAAGATTGGGACAGACCATCCACAAACTTACTACGAGCAGTACTTC	CASSHKIGTDHPQTYYEQYF	TRBD1	TRBJ2-7	.	TRBV4-3	20
TGCAGTGCGGGCGGACTAGAAAAGCAGTTCTTC	CSAGGLEKQFF	TRBD2	TRBJ2-1	.	TRBV20-1	11
TGTGCCAGCAGCTTGCTAGCGGGGGGGCCATATGAGCAGTTCTTC	CASSLLAGGPYEQFF	TRBD2	TRBJ2-1	.	TRBV5-5	15
TGTGCCAGCAGTTTATACAGGGTCGATAATTCACCCCTCCACTTT	CASSLYRVDNSPLHF	.	TRBJ1-6	.	TRBV28	15
TGTGCCAGCAGTCCCCTCCGGACAGGGCGTGGTGGCTACACCTTC	CASSPLRTGRGGYTF	TRBD1	TRBJ1-2	.	TRBV6-5	15
TGCGCCAGCAGTGTAGCCGGGGAGGCCTGGGGCACAGATACGCAGTATTTT	CASSVAGEAWGTDTQYF	.	TRBJ2-3	few	TRBV10-2	17
TGTGCCAGTAGTGTACAGGGGAACACTGAAGCTTTCTTT	CASSVQGNTEAFF	.	TRBJ1-1	.	TRBV19	13
TGTGCCAGTAGTCCAGGACAGGGAGGATCACGTCAGCCCCAGCATTTT	CASSPGQGGSRQPQHF	TRBD1	TRBJ1-5	.	TRBV19	16
TGTGCCAGCACCGGAAGGTTAGGGGGCACTGAAGCTTTCTTT	CASTGRLGGTEAFF	.	TRBJ1-1	.	TRBV6-1	14
TGTGCCAGCAGCTTAGCGCTTATCACAGGGAACAATGAGCAGTTCTTC	CASSLALITGNNEQFF	.	TRBJ2-1	.	TRBV7-8	16
TGTGCCTGGAGTGTACAGCCAGGGGGCTGGTATGGCTACACCTTC	CAWSVQPGGWYGYTF	TRBD1	TRBJ1-2	.	TRBV30	15
TGCGCCAGCAGGGCAGCTGGGGCCAACGTCCTGACTTTC	CASRAAGANVLTF	.	TRBJ2-6	once	TRBV5-1	13
TGCGCCAGCAGCCTGGCGGGACTAGAGAACAATGAGCAGTTCTTC	CASSLAGLENNEQFF	TRBD2	TRBJ2-1	.	TRBV5-1	15
TGTGCCAGCAGCCAAACGGGGGGAGGCGAAAAACTGTTTTTT	CASSQTGGGEKLFF	.	TRBJ1-4	.	TRBV5-4	14